The source of this T cell receptor (beta chain) is a study of tumor-infiltrating lymphocytes in localized non-small cell lung cancer. Sequenced by immunoSEQ multiplex PCR; TCRdb stores in-frame clones only, minus some. The sample lists roughly 8,900 clones; about two thirds were seen once. The sequenced sample was uninvolved lung tissue not adjacent to the tumor. Receptor source: a human donor with non-small cell lung cancer.

J is TRBJ2-3 and V is TRBV4-1, with D possibly being TRBD2 (6 bases). From germline, CDR1 is MGHRA and CDR2 YSYEKL. The CDR3 is 17 residues long. Trimming took 5 bases from V and 3 from J, leaving 21 bases between them. In DNA form, the CDR3 reads TGCGCCAGCAGCGCCGGGACCACGGTTGGAGGGACAGATACGCAGTATTTT. It codes for CASSAGTTVGGTDTQYF.